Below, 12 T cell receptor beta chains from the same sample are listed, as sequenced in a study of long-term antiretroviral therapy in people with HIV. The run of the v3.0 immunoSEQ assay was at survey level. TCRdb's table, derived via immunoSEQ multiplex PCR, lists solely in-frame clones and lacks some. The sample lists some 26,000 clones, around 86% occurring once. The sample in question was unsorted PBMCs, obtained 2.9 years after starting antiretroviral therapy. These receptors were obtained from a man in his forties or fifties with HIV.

The CDR3 nucleotides are TGTGCCAGCAGCGCGTCTTTGAACACTGAAGCTTTCTTT. This translates into CASSASLNTEAFF. The V and J genes are TRBV7-3 and TRBJ1-1; no clear D gene. The length of the CDR3 is 13 residues. Germline V gene sequence: CDR1 SGHTA, CDR2 FQGTGA. Trimming cost V 5 bases and J 0 bases, with 7 bases left between them.

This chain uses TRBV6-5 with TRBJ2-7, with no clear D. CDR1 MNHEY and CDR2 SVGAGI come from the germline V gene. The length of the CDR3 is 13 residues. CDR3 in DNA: TGTGTCGCCGGAGAGACTTCCTCGGGCGAGCAGTACTTC. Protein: CVAGETSSGEQYF.

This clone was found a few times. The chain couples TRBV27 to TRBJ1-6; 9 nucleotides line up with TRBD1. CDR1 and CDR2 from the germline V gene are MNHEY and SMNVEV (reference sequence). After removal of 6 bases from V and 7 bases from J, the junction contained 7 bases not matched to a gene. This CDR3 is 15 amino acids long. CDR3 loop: CASSLGQGVNSPLHF. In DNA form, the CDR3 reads TGTGCCAGCAGCTTGGGACAGGGAGTGAATTCACCCCTCCACTTT.

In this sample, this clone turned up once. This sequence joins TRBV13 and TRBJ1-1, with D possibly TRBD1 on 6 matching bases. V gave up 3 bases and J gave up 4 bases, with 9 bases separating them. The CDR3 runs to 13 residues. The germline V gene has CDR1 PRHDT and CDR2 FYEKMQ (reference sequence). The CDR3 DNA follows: TGTGCCAGCAGCTTGGGGGGCGTCACTGAAGCTTTCTTT. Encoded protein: CASSLGGVTEAFF.

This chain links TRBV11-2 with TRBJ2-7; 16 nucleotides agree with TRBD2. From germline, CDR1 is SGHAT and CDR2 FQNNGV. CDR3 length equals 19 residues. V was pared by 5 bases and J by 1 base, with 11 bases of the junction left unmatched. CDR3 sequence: CASSLGPGLAGGPSYEQYF. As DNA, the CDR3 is TGTGCCAGCAGCCTGGGACCGGGACTAGCGGGGGGGCCGTCCTACGAGCAGTACTTC.

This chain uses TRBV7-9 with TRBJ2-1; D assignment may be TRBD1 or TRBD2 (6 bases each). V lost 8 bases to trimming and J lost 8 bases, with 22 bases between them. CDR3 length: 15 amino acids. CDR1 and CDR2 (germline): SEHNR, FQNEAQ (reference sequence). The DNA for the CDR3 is TGTGCCAGCCCTCGGGAGTGGGGCAGGGGCGATGAGCAGTTCTTC. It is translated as CASPREWGRGDEQFF.

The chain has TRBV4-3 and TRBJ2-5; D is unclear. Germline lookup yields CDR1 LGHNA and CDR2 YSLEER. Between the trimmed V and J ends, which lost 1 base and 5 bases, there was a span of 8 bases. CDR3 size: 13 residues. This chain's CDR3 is CASSQGGLETQYF. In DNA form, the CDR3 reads TGCGCCAGCAGCCAAGGTGGGCTGGAGACCCAGTACTTC.

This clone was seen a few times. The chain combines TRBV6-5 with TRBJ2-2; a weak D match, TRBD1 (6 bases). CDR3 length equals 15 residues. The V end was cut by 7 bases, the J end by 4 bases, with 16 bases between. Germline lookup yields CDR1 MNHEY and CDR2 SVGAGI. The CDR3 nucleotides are TGTGCCAGCAATGTCAGGGGCGCGGGCACCGGGGAGCTGTTTTTT. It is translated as CASNVRGAGTGELFF.

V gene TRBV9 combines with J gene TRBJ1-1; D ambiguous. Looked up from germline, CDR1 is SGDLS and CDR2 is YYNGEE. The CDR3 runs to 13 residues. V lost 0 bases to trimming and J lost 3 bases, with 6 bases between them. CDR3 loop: CASSVGVYTEAFF. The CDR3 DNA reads TGTGCCAGCAGCGTAGGGGTCTACACTGAAGCTTTCTTT.

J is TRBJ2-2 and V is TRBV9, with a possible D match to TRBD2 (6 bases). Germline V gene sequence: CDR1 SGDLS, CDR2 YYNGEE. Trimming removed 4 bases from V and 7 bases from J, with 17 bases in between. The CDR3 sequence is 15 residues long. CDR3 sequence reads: CASSPDTGGGGELFF. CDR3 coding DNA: TGTGCCAGCAGCCCGGACACCGGGGGTGGCGGGGAGCTGTTTTTT.

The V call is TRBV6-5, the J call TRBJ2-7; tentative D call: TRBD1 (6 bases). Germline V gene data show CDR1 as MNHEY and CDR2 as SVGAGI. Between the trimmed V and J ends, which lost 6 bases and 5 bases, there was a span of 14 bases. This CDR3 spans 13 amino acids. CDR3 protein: CASRPDRFNEQYF. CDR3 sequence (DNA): TGTGCCAGCAGACCCGACAGGTTCAACGAGCAGTACTTC.

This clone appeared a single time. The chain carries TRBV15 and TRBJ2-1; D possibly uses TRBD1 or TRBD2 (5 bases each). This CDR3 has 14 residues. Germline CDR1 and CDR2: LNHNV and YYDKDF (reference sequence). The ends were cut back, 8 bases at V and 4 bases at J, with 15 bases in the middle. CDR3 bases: TGTGCCACCGAGAACCGGGACGGATACAATGAGCAGTTCTTC. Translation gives CATENRDGYNEQFF.